Reported below is one TCR beta chain. Its cognate antigen is unknown. The entry originates in a study of OX40 agonist ivuxolimab in advanced cancers. Findings and limits, study-wide: CD4+ and CD8+ T cells in blood underwent clonal expansion by week 6 at 0.1 to 3.0 mg/kg.

Patients who had autoimmune disease history or got systemic immunosuppression were left out. The CDR3 extends over 15 amino acids. Trimming stripped 4 bases from V and 4 bases from J, with 14 bases between. Germline V gene sequence: CDR1 MGHRA, CDR2 YSYEKL. This table comes from immunoSEQ multiplex PCR, and its TCRdb copy is limited to in-frame clones, with some not included. The sample yields about 61,000 clones, about 90% seen once. This TCR was sampled from an adult with an advanced solid tumor such as melanoma, head and neck, liver or kidney cancer. V gene TRBV4-1 combines with J gene TRBJ1-3; no reliable D call. The sample in question was CD4+ or CD8+ T cells sorted from blood, obtained in a trial of the OX40 agonist ivuxolimab. CDR3 protein: CASSPHGVLGNTIYF. The CDR3 region has the DNA TGCGCCAGCAGCCCTCACGGGGTACTCGGAAACACCATATATTTT.